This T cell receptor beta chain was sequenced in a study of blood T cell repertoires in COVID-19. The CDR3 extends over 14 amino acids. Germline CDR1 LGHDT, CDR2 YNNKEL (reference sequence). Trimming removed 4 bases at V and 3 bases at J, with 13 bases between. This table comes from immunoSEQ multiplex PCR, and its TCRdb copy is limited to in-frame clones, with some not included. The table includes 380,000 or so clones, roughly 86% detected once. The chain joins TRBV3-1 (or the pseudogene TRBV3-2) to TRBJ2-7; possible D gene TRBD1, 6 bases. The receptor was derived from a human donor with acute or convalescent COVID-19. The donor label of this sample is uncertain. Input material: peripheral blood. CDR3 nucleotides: TGTGCCAGCAGCCGCCTCCAACAGGGCTACGAGCAGTACTTC. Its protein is CASSRLQQGYEQYF.